Included here is one T cell receptor beta chain sequence, with context. This clonotype was seen ten or more times. No antigen is known for it. It has no much larger one-base neighbor in the sample; base qualities were not kept. The CDR3, from cysteine to phenylalanine, totals 12 residues. Left in the record is the CDR3 DNA by itself, 36 bases read in frame from the first base. At the junction V is shortened by 1 base and J by 9 bases, with 10 bases in between. Looking up the germline V gene yields CDR1 SGHDT and CDR2 YYEEEE. This entry is derived from a study of T cells in Graves' hyperthyroidism and ophthalmopathy (dated by TCRdb to about 2019). With respect to the entire study: To identify distinguishing TCR V-J signatures, a discovery cohort of some 100 patients was used, comprising under 45 with Graves' ophthalmopathy and some 60 with stable Graves' hyperthyroidism. Whether ophthalmopathy could be predicted prospectively was tested in an independent validation cohort made up of under 20 hyperthyroidism patients plus 17 patients who later progressed to ophthalmopathy. The 80 to 100 discovery patients were randomly divided into training and test sets at a 7:3 ratio. The study also compared thyroid tissue and blood T-cell repertoires from a handful of Graves' hyperthyroidism patients. After blood sampling, hyperthyroidism patients were treated with methimazole at a starting dose of 30 mg daily, and ophthalmopathy patients were treated with high-dose intravenous methylprednisolone. According to the paper, TCR Vbeta CDR3 sequencing was carried out on approximately 140 peripheral blood samples, which came from under 50 ophthalmopathy, approximately 72 hyperthyroidism and approximately 17 progressor patients. The paper's findings and limits, for the study overall: During validation, the model predicted progression to ophthalmopathy a median of approximately 7 months ahead of onset, with around 71% sensitivity and 72% to 80% specificity. Ophthalmopathy was separated from stable hyperthyroidism by a 13 V-J signature model, with 85% to 90% sensitivity and roughly 84% specificity obtained in cross-validation and 80%/75% obtained in testing. Most expanded thyroid clonotypes (frequency above 0.001) were also detected in blood, a finding suggesting that blood repertoires may reflect thyroid immune responses. Sample size was not statistically predetermined, and blinding of investigators to group allocation was not performed.

Amplification of TCR beta CDR3 regions was carried out from RNA transcripts. The TCR CDR3 was subjected to a first round of RT-PCR using the HTBI primer set and the Qiagen OneStep RT-PCR kit. Libraries were constructed in a second round of multiplex PCR, after which size selection and purification were carried out. Libraries were sequenced paired-end with 100 bp reads on an Illumina HiSeq2000. On the study's bioinformatics: SOAPnuke was used to process the raw data, throwing out any read that contained adapters or uncalled bases, had a mean Phred below 15, or lacked an exact constant-primer or identifier match. COPE v1.2.5 was used to merge high-quality paired reads, and clonotypes were defined as unique nucleotide sequences. MiTCR v1.1 was used to align the clonotypes against IMGT TRBV, TRBD and TRBJ reference segments. The analysis was restricted to V-J combinations with a frequency above 0.0001, which together covered just over 99% of the repertoires. The TCS score was defined as the ratio of F50 (clonal expansion) to E x V (chaos), calculated using BLOSUM62-based TCRdist between CDR3 peptides within each V-J. Welch's t-statistics and random forest reduced roughly 530 V-J features to about 12, which were used in a naive Bayes classifier (R e1071). The Morisita-Horn index was used to measure how similar the thyroid and blood repertoires were. TCRdb cleaned the public reads at Q25 with fastp, built clones with MiXCR and kept in-frame beta chains. CDR3 protein duplicates are merged, each entry listing the most common genes and DNA. The V and J calls were not made by the authors but by TCRdb's processing. Across this sample there are 660,000 or so distinct CDR3 sequences, with about 45% seen only once. The leading ten clones occupy under 8.5% of the sample.

Patients with uncontrolled infections, other autoimmune diseases, pregnancy or lactation were excluded. Diagnoses were established on the basis of clinical symptoms, serum thyroxine and TRAb, thyroid ultrasound, and orbital computed tomography. Total RNA was extracted with Trizol reagent, and quality was checked on an Agilent 2100 Bioanalyzer. The rearranged segments are TRBV5-6 and TRBJ1-1, with the D gene too uncertain to name. The TCR sequence derives from an adult man with Graves' disease, either hyperthyroidism or ophthalmopathy (not recorded which). Sequencing was performed on peripheral blood or thyroid tissue (not recorded which). The DNA sequence is as follows: TGTGCCAGCAGCTTGAATCCGGGTAAAGCTTTCTTT. The encoded protein is CASSLNPGKAFF.